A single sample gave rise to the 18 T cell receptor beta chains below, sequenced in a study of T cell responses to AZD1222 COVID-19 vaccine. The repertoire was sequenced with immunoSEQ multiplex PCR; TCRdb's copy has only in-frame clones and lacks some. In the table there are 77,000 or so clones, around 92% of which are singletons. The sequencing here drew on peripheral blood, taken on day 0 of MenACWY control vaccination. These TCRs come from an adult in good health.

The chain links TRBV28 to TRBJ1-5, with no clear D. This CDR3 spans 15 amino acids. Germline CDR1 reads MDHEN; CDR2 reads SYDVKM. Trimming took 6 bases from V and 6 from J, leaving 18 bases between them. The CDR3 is CASSSSLGLSQPQHF. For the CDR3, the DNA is TGTGCCAGCAGCTCCAGTTTGGGGTTAAGTCAGCCCCAGCATTTT.

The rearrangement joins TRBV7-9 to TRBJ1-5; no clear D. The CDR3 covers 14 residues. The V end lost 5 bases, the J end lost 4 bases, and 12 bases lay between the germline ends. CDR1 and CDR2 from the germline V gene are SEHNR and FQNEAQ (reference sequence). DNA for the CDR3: TGTGCCAGCAGCCCTAGCGCTCTAAATCAGCCCCAGCATTTT. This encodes CASSPSALNQPQHF.

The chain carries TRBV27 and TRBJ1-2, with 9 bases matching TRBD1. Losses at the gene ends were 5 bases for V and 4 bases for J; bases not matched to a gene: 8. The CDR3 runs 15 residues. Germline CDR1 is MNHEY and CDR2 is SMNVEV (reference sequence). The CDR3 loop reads CASSQQGAMVYGYTF. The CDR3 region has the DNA TGTGCCAGCAGTCAACAGGGGGCTATGGTCTATGGCTACACCTTC.

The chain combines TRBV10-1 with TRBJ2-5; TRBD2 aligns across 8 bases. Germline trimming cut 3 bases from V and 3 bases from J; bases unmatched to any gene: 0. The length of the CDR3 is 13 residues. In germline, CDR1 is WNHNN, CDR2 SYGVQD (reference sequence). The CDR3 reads CASSDSGEETQYF. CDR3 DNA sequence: TGCGCCAGCAGTGATAGCGGGGAAGAGACCCAGTACTTC.

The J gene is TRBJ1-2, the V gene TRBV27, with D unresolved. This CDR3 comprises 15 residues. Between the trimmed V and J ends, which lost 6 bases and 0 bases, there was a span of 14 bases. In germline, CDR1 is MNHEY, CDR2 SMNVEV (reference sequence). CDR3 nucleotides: TGTGCCAGCAGACACGAACAGCACACTAACTATGGCTACACCTTC. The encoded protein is CASRHEQHTNYGYTF.

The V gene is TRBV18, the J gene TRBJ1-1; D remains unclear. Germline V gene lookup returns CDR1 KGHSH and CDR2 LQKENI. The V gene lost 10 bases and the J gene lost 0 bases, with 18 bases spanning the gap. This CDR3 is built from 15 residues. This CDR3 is CATSTKADLNTEAFF. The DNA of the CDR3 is TGTGCCACCTCGACGAAGGCAGATTTGAACACTGAAGCTTTCTTT.

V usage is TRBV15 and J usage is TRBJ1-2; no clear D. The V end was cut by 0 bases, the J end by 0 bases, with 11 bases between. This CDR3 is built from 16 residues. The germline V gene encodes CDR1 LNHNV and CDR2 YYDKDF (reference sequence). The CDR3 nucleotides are TGTGCCACCAGCAGAGATATCGCTGAGGCTAACTATGGCTACACCTTC. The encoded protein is CATSRDIAEANYGYTF.

The CDR3 loop is CASRQTGESYEQYF. In DNA, the CDR3 is TGTGCCAGCAGACAAACCGGGGAAAGCTACGAGCAGTACTTC. The chain joins TRBV14 to TRBJ2-7; D perhaps matches TRBD2 (5 bases). CDR1 and CDR2 from the germline V gene are SGHDN and FVKESK. The CDR3 runs to 14 residues. Trimming removed 6 bases from V and 3 bases from J, with 15 bases in between.

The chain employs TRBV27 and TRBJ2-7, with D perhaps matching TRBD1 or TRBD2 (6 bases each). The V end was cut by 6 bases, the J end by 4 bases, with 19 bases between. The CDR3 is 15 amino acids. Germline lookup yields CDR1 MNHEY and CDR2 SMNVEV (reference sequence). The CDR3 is CASRLGGLGGYEQYF. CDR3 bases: TGTGCCAGCAGACTCGGGGGCCTAGGGGGTTACGAGCAGTACTTC.

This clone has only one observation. The CDR3 bases are TGTGCCAGCAGCCCCGGACAGGGGCTTAACACTGAAGCTTTCTTT. Its protein product is CASSPGQGLNTEAFF. The chain is built from TRBV14 and TRBJ1-1; 9 bases are shared with TRBD1. The germline gives CDR1 SGHDN, CDR2 FVKESK. The ends lost 4 bases at V and 2 bases at J; junction bases unmatched: 5. The CDR3 is 15 residues long.

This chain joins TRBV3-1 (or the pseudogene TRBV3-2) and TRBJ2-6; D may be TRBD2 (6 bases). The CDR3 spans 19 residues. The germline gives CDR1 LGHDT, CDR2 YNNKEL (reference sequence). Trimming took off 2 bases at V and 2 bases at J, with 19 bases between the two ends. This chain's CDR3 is CASSQSSLGGGPGANVLTF. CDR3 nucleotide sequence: TGTGCCAGCAGCCAATCCTCTCTGGGGGGTGGCCCTGGGGCCAACGTCCTGACTTTC.

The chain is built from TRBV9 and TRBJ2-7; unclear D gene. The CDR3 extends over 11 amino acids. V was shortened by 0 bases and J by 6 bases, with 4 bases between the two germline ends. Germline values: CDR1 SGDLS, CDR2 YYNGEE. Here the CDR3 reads CASSVVPEQYF. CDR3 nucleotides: TGTGCCAGCAGCGTAGTCCCCGAGCAGTACTTC.

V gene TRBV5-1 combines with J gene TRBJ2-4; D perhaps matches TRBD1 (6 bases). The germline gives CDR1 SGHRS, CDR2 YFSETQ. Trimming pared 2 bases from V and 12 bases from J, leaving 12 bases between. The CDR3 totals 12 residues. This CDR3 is CASSFEAGDQYF. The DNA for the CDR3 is TGCGCCAGCAGCTTCGAGGCAGGGGATCAGTACTTC.

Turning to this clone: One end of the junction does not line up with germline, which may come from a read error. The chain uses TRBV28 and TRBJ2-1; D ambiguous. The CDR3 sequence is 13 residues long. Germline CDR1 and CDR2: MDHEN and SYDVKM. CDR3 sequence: CASRFYSYNEQFF. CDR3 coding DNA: TGTGCCAGCCGTTTCTACTCCTACAATGAGCAGTTCTTC.

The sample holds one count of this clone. CDR3 loop: CATSRSRGDRGNLRPDTQYF. DNA for the CDR3: TGTGCCACCAGCCGGTCGCGGGGAGACAGGGGTAACCTTCGCCCAGATACGCAGTATTTT. J is TRBJ2-3 and V is TRBV15; TRBD1 agrees at 8 bases. Trimming took 5 bases from V and 4 from J; bases not matched to a gene: 23. The CDR3 is made up of 20 amino acids. From germline, CDR1 is LNHNV and CDR2 YYDKDF (reference sequence). Variable domain in full (rest from reference TRBV15 and TRBJ2-3): DAMVIQNPRYQVTQFGKPVTLSCSQTLNHNVMYWYQQKSSQAPKLLFHYYDKDFNNEADTPDNFQSRRPNTSFCFLDIRSPGLGDTAMYLCATSRSRGDRGNLRPDTQYFGPGTRLTVL.

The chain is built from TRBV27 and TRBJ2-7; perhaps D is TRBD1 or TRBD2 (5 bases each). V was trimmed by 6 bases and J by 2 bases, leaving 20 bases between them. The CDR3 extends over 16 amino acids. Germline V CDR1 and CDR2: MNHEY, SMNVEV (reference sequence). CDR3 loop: CASSPPRAGGTYEQYF. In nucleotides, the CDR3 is TGTGCCAGCAGCCCCCCCAGGGCCGGAGGAACCTACGAGCAGTACTTC.

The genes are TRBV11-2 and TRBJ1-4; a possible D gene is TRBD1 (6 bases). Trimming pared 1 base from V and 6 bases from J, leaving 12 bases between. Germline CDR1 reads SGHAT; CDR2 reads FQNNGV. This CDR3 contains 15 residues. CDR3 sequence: CASSLGHRVDEKLFF. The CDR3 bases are TGTGCCAGCAGCTTAGGGCACAGGGTTGATGAAAAACTGTTTTTT.

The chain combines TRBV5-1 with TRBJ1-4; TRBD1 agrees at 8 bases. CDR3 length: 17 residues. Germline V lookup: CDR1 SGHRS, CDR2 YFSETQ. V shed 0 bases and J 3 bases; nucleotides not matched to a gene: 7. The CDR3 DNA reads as TGCGCCAGCAGCTTGGGGACAGGGAGGGGTGCTAATGAAAAACTGTTTTTT. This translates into CASSLGTGRGANEKLFF.